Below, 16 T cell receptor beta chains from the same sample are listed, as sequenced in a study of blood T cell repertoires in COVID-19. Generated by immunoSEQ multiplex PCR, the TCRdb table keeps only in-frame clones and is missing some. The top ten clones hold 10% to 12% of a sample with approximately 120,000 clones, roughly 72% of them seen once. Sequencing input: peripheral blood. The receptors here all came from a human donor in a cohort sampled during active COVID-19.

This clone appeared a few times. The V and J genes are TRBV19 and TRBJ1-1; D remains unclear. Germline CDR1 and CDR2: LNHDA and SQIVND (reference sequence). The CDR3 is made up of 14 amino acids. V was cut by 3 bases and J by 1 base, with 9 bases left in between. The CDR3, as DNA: TGTGCCAGTAGTATTAACACGAAGAACACTGAAGCTTTCTTT. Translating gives CASSINTKNTEAFF.

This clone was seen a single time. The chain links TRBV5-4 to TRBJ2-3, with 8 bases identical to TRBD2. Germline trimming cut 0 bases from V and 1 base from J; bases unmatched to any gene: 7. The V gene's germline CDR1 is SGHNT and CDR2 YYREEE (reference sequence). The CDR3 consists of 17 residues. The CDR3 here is CASSLGRGAGGTDTQYF. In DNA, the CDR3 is TGTGCCAGCAGCTTGGGGCGGGGAGCGGGGGGCACAGATACGCAGTATTTT.

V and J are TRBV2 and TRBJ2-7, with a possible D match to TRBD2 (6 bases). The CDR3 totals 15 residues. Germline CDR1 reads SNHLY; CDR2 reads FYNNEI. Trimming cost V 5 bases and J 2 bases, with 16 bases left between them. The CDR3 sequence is CASSLLAVGTYEQYF. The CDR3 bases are TGTGCCAGCAGTTTATTAGCGGTCGGGACCTACGAGCAGTACTTC.

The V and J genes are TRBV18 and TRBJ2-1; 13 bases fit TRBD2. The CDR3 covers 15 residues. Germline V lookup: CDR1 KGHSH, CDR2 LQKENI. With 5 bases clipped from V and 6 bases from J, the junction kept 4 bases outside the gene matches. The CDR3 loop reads CASSSTSGGPNEQFF. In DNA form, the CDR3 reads TGTGCCAGCTCATCGACTAGCGGGGGGCCCAATGAGCAGTTCTTC.

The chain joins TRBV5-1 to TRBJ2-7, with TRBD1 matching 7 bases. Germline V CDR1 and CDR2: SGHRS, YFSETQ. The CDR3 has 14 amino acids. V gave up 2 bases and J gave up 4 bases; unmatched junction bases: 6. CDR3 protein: CASSFTGDPYEQYF. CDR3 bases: TGCGCCAGCAGCTTTACAGGGGATCCATACGAGCAGTACTTC.

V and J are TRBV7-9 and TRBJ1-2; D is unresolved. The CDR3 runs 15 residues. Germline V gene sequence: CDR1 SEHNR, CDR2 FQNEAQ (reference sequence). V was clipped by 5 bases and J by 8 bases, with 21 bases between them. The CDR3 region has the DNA TGTGCCAGCAGCCCTAGCGTAGGACCCGCACACGGCTACACCTTC. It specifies CASSPSVGPAHGYTF. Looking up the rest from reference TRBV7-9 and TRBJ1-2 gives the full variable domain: DTGVSQNPRHKITKRGQNVTFRCDPISEHNRLYWYRQTLGQGPEFLTYFQNEAQLEKSRLLSDRFSAERPKGSFSTLEIQRTEQGDSAMYLCASSPSVGPAHGYTFGSGTRLTVV.

CDR3 amino acids: CAAGENSGANVLTF. As DNA, the CDR3 is TGTGCTGCGGGAGAGAACTCTGGGGCCAACGTCCTGACTTTC. V is TRBV24-1 and J is TRBJ2-6; TRBD2 agrees at 7 bases. The CDR3 has 14 residues. CDR1 KGHDR and CDR2 SFDVKD come from the germline V gene.

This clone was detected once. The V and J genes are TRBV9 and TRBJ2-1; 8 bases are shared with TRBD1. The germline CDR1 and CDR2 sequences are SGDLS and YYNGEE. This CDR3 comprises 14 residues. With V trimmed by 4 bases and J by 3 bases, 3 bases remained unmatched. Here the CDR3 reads CASSLGTGYNEQFF. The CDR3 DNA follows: TGTGCCAGCAGCCTGGGGACAGGCTACAATGAGCAGTTCTTC.

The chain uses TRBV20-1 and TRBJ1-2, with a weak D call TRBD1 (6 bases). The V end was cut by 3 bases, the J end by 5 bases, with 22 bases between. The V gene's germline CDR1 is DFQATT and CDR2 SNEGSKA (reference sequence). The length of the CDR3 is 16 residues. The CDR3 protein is CSASPPRQRGRYGYTF. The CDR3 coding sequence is TGCAGTGCTAGTCCCCCCCGACAGAGGGGGAGATATGGCTACACCTTC.

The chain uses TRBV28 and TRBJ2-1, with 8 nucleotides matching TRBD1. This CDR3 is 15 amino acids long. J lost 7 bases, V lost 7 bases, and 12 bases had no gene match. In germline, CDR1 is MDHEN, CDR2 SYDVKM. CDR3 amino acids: CASTTGQGFTNEQFF. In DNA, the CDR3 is TGTGCCAGCACCACCGGACAGGGATTTACTAATGAGCAGTTCTTC. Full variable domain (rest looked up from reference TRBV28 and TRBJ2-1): DVKVTQSSRYLVKRTGEKVFLECVQDMDHENMFWYRQDPGLGLRLIYFSYDVKMKEKGDIPEGYSVSREKKERFSLILESASTNQTSMYLCASTTGQGFTNEQFFGPGTRLTVL.

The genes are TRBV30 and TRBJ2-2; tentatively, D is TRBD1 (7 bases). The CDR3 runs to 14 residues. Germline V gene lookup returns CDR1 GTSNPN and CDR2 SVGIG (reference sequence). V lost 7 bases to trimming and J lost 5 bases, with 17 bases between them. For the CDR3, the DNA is TGTGCCTCGGAGGGCAGGGGGGAAACCGGGGAGCTGTTTTTT. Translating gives CASEGRGETGELFF. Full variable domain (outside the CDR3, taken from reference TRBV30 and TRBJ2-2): SQTIHQWPATLVQPVGSPLSLECTVEGTSNPNLYWYRQAAGRGLQLLFYSVGIGQISSEVPQNLSASRPQDRQFILSSKKLLLSDSGFYLCASEGRGETGELFFGEGSRLTVL.

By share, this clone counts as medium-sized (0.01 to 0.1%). Here the CDR3 reads CATSRDGASGGLRETQYF. CDR3 nucleotides: TGTGCCACCAGCAGAGATGGTGCTAGCGGGGGCCTCCGTGAGACCCAGTACTTC. The chain employs TRBV15 and TRBJ2-5; 10 bases are shared with TRBD2. Germline CDR1 and CDR2: LNHNV and YYDKDF (reference sequence). CDR3 length: 18 residues. V was pared by 0 bases and J by 5 bases, with 12 bases of the junction left unmatched.

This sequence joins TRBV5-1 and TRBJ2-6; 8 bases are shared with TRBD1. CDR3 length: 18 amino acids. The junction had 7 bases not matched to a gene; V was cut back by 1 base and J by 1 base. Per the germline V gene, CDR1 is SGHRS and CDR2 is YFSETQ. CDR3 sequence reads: CASSLTTGGGSGANVLTF. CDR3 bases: TGCGCCAGCAGCTTGACAACAGGGGGTGGGTCTGGGGCCAACGTCCTGACTTTC.

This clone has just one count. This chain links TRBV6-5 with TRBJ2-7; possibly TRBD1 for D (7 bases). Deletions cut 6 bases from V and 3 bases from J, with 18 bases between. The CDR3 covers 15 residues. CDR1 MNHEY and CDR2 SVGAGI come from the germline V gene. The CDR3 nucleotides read TGTGCCAGCAGCCTAGGCAGGGGGAGGATCTACGAGCAGTACTTC. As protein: CASSLGRGRIYEQYF.

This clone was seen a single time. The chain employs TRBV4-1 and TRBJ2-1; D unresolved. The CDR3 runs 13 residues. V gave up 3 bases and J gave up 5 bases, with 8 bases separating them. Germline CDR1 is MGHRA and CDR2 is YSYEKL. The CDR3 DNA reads TGCGCCAGCAGCCATTCTAGTAACAATGAGCAGTTCTTC. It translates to CASSHSSNNEQFF.

CDR3 region: CASSNHRDAGELFF. The CDR3 bases are TGTGCCAGTAGTAACCACAGGGATGCCGGGGAGCTGTTTTTT. V usage is TRBV19 and J usage is TRBJ2-2, with a tentative D call TRBD1 (6 bases). V was trimmed by 4 bases and J by 6 bases, leaving 12 bases between them. CDR3 length equals 14 residues. The germline CDR1 and CDR2 sequences are LNHDA and SQIVND (reference sequence).